This TCR beta chain was sequenced in a study of technical replicates of blood from four donors. Libraries were prepared by immunoSEQ multiplex PCR; TCRdb keeps only in-frame clonotypes and omits some of them. The table includes about 70,000 clones, 95% to 98% detected once. Source material: T cells isolated from PBMCs. The receptor's source is a human donor in good health.

This chain's CDR3 is CSVDGTGDDQPQHF. CDR3 bases: TGCAGCGTTGACGGGACAGGGGATGATCAGCCCCAGCATTTT. The chain has TRBV29-1 and TRBJ1-5; 10 bases agree with TRBD1. The CDR3 sequence is 14 residues long. In germline, CDR1 is SQVTM, CDR2 ANQGSEA. V was clipped by 3 bases and J by 5 bases; unmatched bases: 4.